Listed below are T cell receptor beta chains from one sample, sequenced in a study of beta chain features in type 1 diabetes. Sequencing used immunoSEQ multiplex PCR; TCRdb keeps in-frame clones, though not all of them. The table records about 190,000 clones, approximately 7.8% of them present only once. Sequencing was done on a sample of central memory CD4+ T cells from blood. These receptors originate from a woman between 35 and 50 years old with type 1 diabetes. CDR3s include the opening cysteine and the closing phenylalanine or tryptophan. D genes are given only for firm matches. Clone size appears in some rows only: once, few, many, or a class for an expanded clone.

>TRBJ2-5|TRBV18|NA|NA
TGTGCCAGCTCATCAAAAGAGACCCAGTACTTC
CASSSKETQYF
>TRBJ1-1|TRBV30|TRBD1|NA
TGTGCCTGGGGCGGACAGGGGGGGACTGAAGCTTTCTTT
CAWGGQGGTEAFF
>TRBJ1-5|TRBV5-4|NA|NA
TGTGCCAGCAGCAGTGACGGGCGGAGGGATCAGCCCCAGCATTTT
CASSSDGRRDQPQHF
>TRBJ2-7|TRBV27|NA|few
TGTGCCAGCAGCACAGGGCTACGTGGCTACGAGCAGTACTTC
CASSTGLRGYEQYF
>TRBJ2-1|TRBV28|TRBD2|NA
TGTGCCAGCAGTCCCTCCGGCGGGGGGGCGTATGAGCAGTTCTTC
CASSPSGGGAYEQFF
>TRBJ2-3|TRBV7-6|NA|many
TGTGCCAGCAGCTTAGGGTCGCTGAGGGTCACAGATACGCAGTATTTT
CASSLGSLRVTDTQYF
>TRBJ2-7|TRBV28|TRBD1|many
TGTGCCAGCAGCCAATTCGACAGGGACGAGCAGTACTTC
CASSQFDRDEQYF
>TRBJ2-1|TRBV20-1|NA|few
TGCAGTGCTTCCAGGGAAGAGCAGTTCTTC
CSASREEQFF
>TRBJ1-1|TRBV2|TRBD1|once
TGTGCCAGCAGCCGGGACAGGGAAGCTTTCTTT
CASSRDREAFF
>TRBJ2-7|TRBV7-9|NA|few
TGTGCCAGCACCGGACAAATCCTTTCCTACGAGCAGTACTTC
CASTGQILSYEQYF
>TRBJ2-5|TRBV5-8|NA|NA
TGTGCCAGCAGCTTGTCGTCAGGCAGCCTGCCCCAGGAGACCCAGTACTTC
CASSLSSGSLPQETQYF
>TRBJ2-5|TRBV6-6|NA|few
TGTGCCAGCAGTTACGGAGCTCTCGGGGAGACCCAGTACTTC
CASSYGALGETQYF
>TRBJ1-5|TRBV29-1|NA|NA
TGCAGCGTCGGAGGACAGTACGATCAGCCCCAGCATTTT
CSVGGQYDQPQHF
>TRBJ2-1|TRBV7-9|TRBD1|NA
TGTGCCAGCAGCTTAGCGGGTAACAGGGGGAATGAGCAGTTCTTC
CASSLAGNRGNEQFF
>TRBJ1-1|TRBV4-1|NA|few
TGCGCCAGCAGCCAAGATATGGGACATATCACAGGGTCGAACACTGAAGCTTTCTTT
CASSQDMGHITGSNTEAFF
>TRBJ2-7|TRBV30|NA|NA
TGTGCCTGCGGCAGGGTCCGCTACGAGCAGTACTTC
CACGRVRYEQYF
>TRBJ2-5|TRBV4-1|NA|few
TGCGCCAGCAGCCAAGATCTAGGCAGCTATCCAGAGACCCAGTACTTC
CASSQDLGSYPETQYF
>TRBJ1-4|TRBV10-3|NA|few
TGTGCCATCAGTGAGAGTTTGGAGGAAAAACTGTTTTTT
CAISESLEEKLFF
>TRBJ2-2|TRBV9|NA|few
TGTGCCAGCAGCGCGGGACTTTTCACCGGGGAGCTGTTTTTT
CASSAGLFTGELFF
>TRBJ1-1|TRBV7-9|NA|NA
TGTGCCAGCAGTTACTTCCAGGGGAACACTGAAGCTTTCTTT
CASSYFQGNTEAFF
>TRBJ2-5|TRBV9|NA|few
TGTGCCAGCAGCTCCCTCGGGAGGGGGCGAGAGACCCAGTACTTC
CASSSLGRGRETQYF
>TRBJ1-6|TRBV29-1|NA|NA
TGCAGCGTTGGTGAAGGGGGAAATTCACCCCTCCACTTT
CSVGEGGNSPLHF
>TRBJ2-1|TRBV30|TRBD2|few
TGTGCCTGGTCGGGATCGGGACTAGCGGGAGACAATGAGCAGTTCTTC
CAWSGSGLAGDNEQFF